Presented here are 8 T cell receptor beta chains from one specimen sequenced in a study of regulatory T cells in long-lasting Graves disease. Time point of the sample: newly diagnosed GD, antithyroid drugs for less than 3 months. PBMC-extracted RNA yielded the TCR library. HTBI primers from iRepertoire and Arm-PCR of CDR3 regions yielded the TCR beta libraries. TCRdb re-called the multiplex PCR reads through MiXCR, storing one row per CDR3 protein. The sample includes approximately 440,000 distinct CDR3 sequences, 15% to 20% of them seen just once. The sample was also linked to a second study, of T cells in Graves' hyperthyroidism and ophthalmopathy.

The sequenced sample was peripheral blood mononuclear cells (PBMCs), obtained at new diagnosis, from a patient treated with antithyroid drugs. The source is a man aged 35 to 55 with Graves disease.

This clonotype was counted at least ten times. This chain connects TRBV5-1 to TRBJ2-1, with D unclear. The CDR3 consists of 15 residues. V lost 7 bases and J lost 6, with 20 bases in between. Per the germline V gene, CDR1 is SGHRS and CDR2 is YFSETQ. CDR3 nucleotides: TGCGCCAGCCTCCCGGCGGCCGGTTTAGGCAATGAGCAGTTCTTC. Residues: CASLPAAGLGNEQFF.

This clonotype has more than one count but fewer than ten. V usage is TRBV9 and J usage is TRBJ2-3; D is uncertain. Per the germline V gene, CDR1 is SGDLS and CDR2 is YYNGEE. This CDR3 spans 12 amino acids. V shed 4 bases and J shed 4 bases, with 7 bases lying between them. The CDR3 region has the DNA TGTGCCAGCAGCAATCCCCCAGATACGCAGTATTTT. Translation: CASSNPPDTQYF.

The rearrangement links TRBV4-1 to TRBJ1-5; D gene uncertain. The germline V and J ends were trimmed by 1 base and 7 bases, with 11 bases remaining between them. The length of the CDR3 is 14 residues. CDR1 and CDR2 from the germline V gene are MGHRA and YSYEKL. The CDR3 DNA reads TGCGCCAGCAGCCAAGTTCCCGGAGACCAGCCCCAGCATTTT. Its protein is CASSQVPGDQPQHF.

This clonotype was seen repeatedly, ten times or more. This rearrangement joins TRBV12-3 or TRBV12-4 to TRBJ2-7; maybe TRBD1 (5 bases). Trimming took 6 bases from V and 5 from J, leaving 17 bases between them. CDR3 length: 14 residues. CDR3 protein: CASSLTQGTHEQYF. The CDR3 nucleotides read TGTGCCAGCAGCCTGACCCAGGGTACCCACGAGCAGTACTTC.

This clonotype was detected ten times or more. The gene calls are TRBV12-3 or TRBV12-4 and TRBJ2-3; no definite D call. This CDR3 spans 13 amino acids. The V and J ends lost 8 bases and 2 bases respectively, with 11 bases between them. The CDR3 loop is CASVALLTDTQYF. CDR3 DNA: TGTGCCAGCGTTGCCCTTCTCACAGATACGCAGTATTTT.

This chain links TRBV9 with TRBJ2-3; TRBD2 aligns across 7 bases. V lost 2 bases and J lost 6; bases outside the gene matches: 6. There are 14 residues in the CDR3. Germline V gene lookup returns CDR1 SGDLS and CDR2 YYNGEE. The CDR3 DNA follows: TGTGCCAGCAGCGTTGTGGGAGGGTCGGATACGCAGTATTTT. Translating it yields CASSVVGGSDTQYF.

This clonotype was picked up many times. This chain links TRBV3-1 with TRBJ2-7, with D possibly TRBD2 on 6 matching bases. The CDR3 consists of 15 residues. Germline V gene lookup returns CDR1 LGHDT and CDR2 YNNKEL (reference sequence). Deletions cut 6 bases from V and 0 bases from J, with 15 bases between. DNA for the CDR3: TGTGCCAGCAGGAGGGGACTGGAGAGCTCCTACGAGCAGTACTTC. Encoded protein: CASRRGLESSYEQYF.

This clonotype was recorded many times. This rearrangement joins TRBV6-5 to TRBJ2-5, with TRBD2 as a possible D gene (5 bases). The CDR3 totals 18 residues. Per germline, CDR1 MNHEY and CDR2 SVGAGI. V lost 2 bases, J lost 3 bases, and 22 bases lay in between. Here the CDR3 reads CASSYRSLLGNRKETQYF. DNA for the CDR3: TGTGCCAGCAGTTACAGGAGCCTTCTCGGGAACAGAAAAGAGACCCAGTACTTC.